This T cell receptor beta chain comes out of a study of T cell repertoires in aging, cancer and after chemotherapy. At the level of the study: The full dataset contained 7 million to 9.5 million TCR reads.

Trimming at V came to 4 bases and at J to 4 bases, leaving 0 bases not matched to a gene. Germline V lookup: CDR1 KGHSH, CDR2 LQKENI. The CDR3 consists of 13 residues. Rearranged V-D-J TRB sequences were amplified with a mixed TRB-A/B primer pool. TCRdb independently ran MiXCR on the multiplex PCR reads; one entry per CDR3 protein. The sample lists about 4,200 distinct CDR3 sequences, around a quarter occurring once. Amplification of TCR beta used genomic DNA extracted from peripheral blood. The clonotype comes from a human donor with a blood cancer. Source material: blood. This chain connects TRBV18 to TRBJ2-5; 10 bases map to TRBD2. CDR3 DNA sequence: TGTGCCAGCTCACGACTAGCGGGAGAGACCCAGTACTTC. It encodes CASSRLAGETQYF.